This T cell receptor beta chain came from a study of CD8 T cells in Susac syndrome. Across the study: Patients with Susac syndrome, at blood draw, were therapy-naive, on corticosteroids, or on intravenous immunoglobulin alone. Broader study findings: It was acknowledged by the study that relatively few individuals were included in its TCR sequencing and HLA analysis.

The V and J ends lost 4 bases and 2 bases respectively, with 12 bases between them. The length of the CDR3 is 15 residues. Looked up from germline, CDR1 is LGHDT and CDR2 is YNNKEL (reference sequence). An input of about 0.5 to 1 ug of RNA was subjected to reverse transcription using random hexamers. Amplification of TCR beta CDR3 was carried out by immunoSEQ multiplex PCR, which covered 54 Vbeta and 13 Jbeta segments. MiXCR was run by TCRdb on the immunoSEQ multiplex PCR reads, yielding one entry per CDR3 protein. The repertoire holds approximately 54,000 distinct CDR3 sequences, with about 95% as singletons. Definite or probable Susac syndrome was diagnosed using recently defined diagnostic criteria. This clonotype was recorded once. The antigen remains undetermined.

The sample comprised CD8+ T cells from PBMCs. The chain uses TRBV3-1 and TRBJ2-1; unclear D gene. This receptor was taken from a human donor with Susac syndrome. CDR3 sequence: CASSLRVRAYNEQFF. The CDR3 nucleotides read TGTGCCAGCAGCCTCCGGGTCCGAGCCTACAATGAGCAGTTCTTC.